This record covers a single T cell receptor beta chain. What it binds is unknown. Deletions cut 3 bases from V and 11 bases from J, with 19 bases between. The germline CDR1 and CDR2 sequences are WSHSY and SAAADI. The CDR3 loop spans 14 amino acids. The sample originates from a study of cytomegalovirus exposure and HLA in healthy donors. Study-wide results and limits: A later analysis by the authors found several of the most significant clusters apparently linked to common viral pathogens. Clonal expansion, a later analysis showed, was greater in HLA-associated TCR beta chains than in equally common others.

Primers for the PCR totalled 60 Vbeta and 13 Jbeta. Libraries were prepared by immunoSEQ multiplex PCR; TCRdb keeps only in-frame clonotypes and omits some of them. This table holds approximately 150,000 clones, 75% to 85% found once. This receptor was identified in a woman aged 50 to 65 in good health and CMV-seronegative. The source material was PBMCs. This chain connects TRBV10-2 to TRBJ2-5; TRBD2 might be the D (5 bases). CDR3 nucleotides: TGCGCCAGCAGTGAAGTTCCAGCGGCTAGAGAGCAGTACTTC. Its translation is CASSEVPAAREQYF.